Ten or more counts support the clone carrying this TCR beta chain. Its specificity is unknown. This entry belongs to a study of identical twins. Study-wide points: Models underpredicted monozygotic twin sharing of out-of-frame TCR alpha. Fewer insertions marked abundant cord blood beta clonotypes; young adult naive trended weakly, memory not at all.

The CDR3 consists of 15 residues. The junction had 5 bases not matched to a gene; V was cut back by 5 bases and J by 1 base. TCRdb re-derived calls from the 5' RACE reads in MiXCR, one entry per CDR3 protein. This table holds about 890,000 distinct CDR3 sequences, 9% to 15% found once. Every one of the donors was a healthy Caucasian. These records were also assigned to another study, of yellow fever vaccine responses in identical twins.

The rearrangement links TRBV12-3 or TRBV12-4 to TRBJ2-3; TRBD2 matches 8 bases. The TCR sequence derives from a young woman in good health. The material sequenced was PBMCs. For the CDR3, the DNA is TGTGCCAGCAGTCCGGGACTAGGGGGCACAGATACGCAGTATTTT. Encoded protein: CASSPGLGGTDTQYF.